This TCR beta chain was documented in a study of blood T cells in healthy people across ages. Study outcomes and limitations: PBMCs were not sorted, which prevented a conclusive comparison of naive versus antigen-experienced cells. Naive CD4+ cells and diversity were both higher in long-lived donors than in aged donors.

As regards this clonotype: Antigen: not known.

Primed by a sample-barcoded 5' primer and a J-beta primer mix, a second PCR proceeded for about 6 to 11 cycles. TCRdb passed the 5' RACE reads through MiXCR, listing each CDR3 protein once. The sample includes about 1.8 million distinct CDR3 sequences, 40% to 55% of them seen just once. The authors drew 8.5 to 10 milliliters of peripheral blood from each donor. Per individual sample, total RNA of at least 5 micrograms was extracted. This CDR3 contains 15 residues. CDR1 and CDR2 from the germline V gene are MGHRA and YSYEKL. Trimming took 1 base from V and 2 from J, leaving 11 bases between them. Sequenced input: blood. The chain is built from TRBV4-1 and TRBJ1-2, with D tentatively TRBD1 (5 bases). The clonotype was recovered from a woman between 35 and 50 years old in good health. The CDR3: CASSQAPRGNYGYTF. In DNA, the CDR3 is TGCGCCAGCAGCCAAGCCCCGCGGGGGAACTATGGCTACACCTTC.